The following is a T cell receptor beta chain sequence with its context. The antigen is not known. This record comes from a study of blood T cells in healthy people across ages. Primers used in a second PCR of about 6 to 11 cycles were a sample-barcoded 5' primer and a J-beta primer mix. Each cDNA was tagged by a template-switch adaptor containing 12 random nucleotides. One entry per CDR3 protein results from TCRdb running MiXCR on the 5' RACE reads. The sample has under 2,000,000 distinct CDR3 sequences; around half are singletons. This CDR3 is 17 amino acids long. Trimming stripped 2 bases from V and 4 bases from J, with 19 bases between. Germline V gives CDR1 LGHNA, CDR2 YNFKEQ. Study-wide findings and caveats: Diversity of TCR beta per million T cells declined in a roughly linear way with age. With naive T cell percentage, TCR beta diversity showed a strong correlation. One million T cells yielded diversity estimates that were considered underestimates.

The V gene is TRBV4-2, the J gene TRBJ2-3; possible D gene TRBD2, 6 bases. The sequenced sample consisted of blood. The receptor comes from a woman aged 40-49 years in good health. The CDR3: CASSQLRPRTGADTQYF. The CDR3 nucleotides are TGTGCCAGCAGCCAACTCAGGCCCCGAACGGGGGCAGATACGCAGTATTTT.